What follows is one T cell receptor (beta chain) and its context. Its specificity is not known. The sample belongs to a study of cytomegalovirus exposure and HLA in healthy donors. The PCR had 60 Vbeta and 13 Jbeta primers. Sequencing used immunoSEQ multiplex PCR; TCRdb keeps in-frame clones, though not all of them. The sample consists of roughly 200,000 clones, 79% of them appearing once. Findings and limits, study-wide: HLA alleles were associated with fewer than 20,000 TCR beta sequences in a later analysis at 0.05 false discovery rate. Confirmation in vitro established that three CMV-associated chains were specific for CMV antigens. Sequencing likely produced, as an artifact, a cluster of highly shared sequence variants.

CDR3 length equals 17 residues. J gave up 7 bases and V 0 bases, and 9 bases lay outside the gene matches. Germline values: CDR1 SGHNT, CDR2 YYREEE (reference sequence). The chain employs TRBV5-4 and TRBJ1-6, with 8 bases that match TRBD1. The TCR originated in a girl aged 5 to 17 in good health and CMV-seropositive. The source material was PBMCs. The CDR3 region has the DNA TGTGCCAGCAGCTTGGAGGTTCAGGGGGCGCAGAATTCACCCCTCCACTTT. This encodes CASSLEVQGAQNSPLHF.